This T cell receptor beta chain was recorded in a study of blood T cell repertoires in COVID-19. Study-wide context: Samples came from the United States, Italy and Spain, spanning acute and convalescent COVID-19. Sample material is recorded as cDNA or gDNA derived from T cells, B-cell-depleted T cells, or PBMCs.

This CDR3 has 14 amino acids. Germline CDR1 reads SGHTA; CDR2 reads FQGNSA. Trimming left V 2 bases short and J 0 bases short, with 8 bases between. As processed by the authors: Reference gene primer amplification in the assay estimated nucleated cell counts. Sequencing used immunoSEQ multiplex PCR; TCRdb keeps in-frame clones, though not all of them. V and J calls and clone size come straight from that table; D and trimming were deduced from the DNA. The sample shows 9,000 to 15,000 clones, less than 85% of them seen only once. This clone came up a few times. The source material was peripheral blood. The TCR was taken from a human donor in a cohort sampled during active COVID-19. This chain joins TRBV7-2 and TRBJ2-7; a weak D match, TRBD2 (5 bases). In nucleotides, the CDR3 is TGTGCCAGCAGCTTACTGGGGAGCTCCTACGAGCAGTACTTC. The encoded protein is CASSLLGSSYEQYF.